The 9 T cell receptor beta chains below come from one sample, sequenced in a study of technical replicates of blood from a handful of donors. Here immunoSEQ multiplex PCR was the method, and the copy in TCRdb shows in-frame clones only, minus some. This sample has fewer than 70,000 clones, with about 86% found just once. Sequencing was performed on PBMCs. The receptors come from a human donor in good health. Some clones in this sample may be carry-over from other donors' samples.

This clone occurred a few times. V and J are TRBV6-4 and TRBJ2-7, with a possible D match to TRBD1 (6 bases). Germline V gene lookup returns CDR1 MRHNA and CDR2 SNTAGT. The CDR3 has 13 residues. The V gene lost 3 bases and the J gene lost 6 bases, with 12 bases spanning the gap. CDR3 DNA: TGTGCCAGCAGTGATACTGAACAGGGCGAGCAGTACTTC. As protein: CASSDTEQGEQYF.

The chain combines TRBV12-5 with TRBJ2-3; 9 bases align to TRBD1. The CDR3 spans 14 residues. Germline values: CDR1 LGHNT, CDR2 FRNRAP. Germline trimming cut 1 base from V and 5 bases from J; bases unmatched to any gene: 1. DNA for the CDR3: TGTGCTAGTGGTTTGGACAGGGGGCGAGATACGCAGTATTTT. This encodes CASGLDRGRDTQYF.

This clone occurred many times. The chain combines TRBV19 with TRBJ1-6; 7 nucleotides agree with TRBD1. Germline loops: CDR1 LNHDA, CDR2 SQIVND (reference sequence). The CDR3 is 14 amino acids. J lost 9 bases, V lost 8 bases, and 10 bases had no gene match. CDR3 region: CASQGEFVSSPLHF. The CDR3 DNA is TGTGCCAGTCAGGGGGAATTTGTATCTTCACCCCTCCACTTT.

The chain joins TRBV2 to TRBJ2-1; possibly TRBD1 for D (6 bases). V lost 6 bases to trimming and J lost 0 bases, with 9 bases between them. This CDR3 has 14 amino acids. Germline assignment: CDR1 SNHLY and CDR2 FYNNEI. The DNA of the CDR3 is TGTGCCAGCAGACACAGGGTCTCCTACAATGAGCAGTTCTTC. This translates into CASRHRVSYNEQFF.

The gene calls are TRBV7-2 and TRBJ2-3; the match to TRBD2 covers 13 bases. From germline, CDR1 is SGHTA and CDR2 FQGNSA. The ends lost 5 bases at V and 5 bases at J; junction bases unmatched: 10. CDR3 size: 17 residues. This chain's CDR3 is CASSPRLAGGKLDTQYF. The CDR3 bases are TGTGCCAGCAGCCCTCGACTAGCGGGGGGAAAATTAGATACGCAGTATTTT. Supplemented by reference TRBV7-2 and TRBJ2-3, the full variable domain reads GAGVSQSPSNKVTEKGKDVELRCDPISGHTALYWYRQSLGQGLEFLIYFQGNSAPDKSGLPSDRFSAERTGGSVSTLTIQRTQQEDSAVYLCASSPRLAGGKLDTQYFGPGTRLTVL.

Only one count was recorded for this clone. This chain connects TRBV7-3 to TRBJ1-2; 9 bases match TRBD1. Germline loops: CDR1 SGHTA, CDR2 FQGTGA. Trimming at V came to 5 bases and at J to 3 bases, leaving 7 bases not matched to a gene. The CDR3 is 15 amino acids. CDR3 sequence reads: CASSPQGAGDYGYTF. For the CDR3, the DNA is TGTGCCAGCAGCCCACAGGGGGCTGGTGACTATGGCTACACCTTC.

This chain uses TRBV4-3 with TRBJ2-7; TRBD2 matches 12 bases. Germline loops: CDR1 LGHNA, CDR2 YSLEER. The V segment lost 0 bases and the J segment 6 bases; nucleotides outside the gene matches: 6. This CDR3 is built from 16 residues. The CDR3 DNA follows: TGCGCCAGCAGCCAAGATCGGACTAGCGGGGTATTCGAGCAGTACTTC. Translating gives CASSQDRTSGVFEQYF.

The sample holds a few counts of this clone. The chain has TRBV27 and TRBJ1-1; D uncertain. Per the germline V gene, CDR1 is MNHEY and CDR2 is SMNVEV (reference sequence). V was trimmed by 4 bases and J by 14 bases, leaving 8 bases between them. The CDR3 contains 9 residues. The DNA of the CDR3 is TGTGCCAGCAGTTCTCTCGAGTTCTTT. Translation gives CASSSLEFF.

This sequence joins TRBV11-2 and TRBJ2-3, with TRBD2 matching over 15 bases. The germline V gene encodes CDR1 SGHAT and CDR2 FQNNGV. CDR3 length: 18 residues. With V trimmed by 5 bases and J by 4 bases, 10 bases remained unmatched. CDR3 bases: TGTGCCAGCAGCCGCGCGGGGACTAGCGGGAGGCGCGCAGATACGCAGTATTTT. The encoded protein is CASSRAGTSGRRADTQYF.